These 26 T cell receptor beta chains came from one sample sequenced in a study of neoadjuvant anti-PD-1 for oral cavity cancer. Assay: immunoSEQ multiplex PCR; the TCRdb copy retains only in-frame clones and omits some. The table has about 72,000 clones, 83% seen once. Sequenced here: PBMCs, sampled before nivolumab (anti-PD-1) treatment. The receptors originated from a person aged 35 to 85 with oral cavity squamous cell carcinoma.

This chain uses TRBV5-1 with TRBJ2-3, with D possibly matching TRBD2 (5 bases). V was pared by 0 bases and J by 0 bases, with 8 bases between. The CDR3 covers 15 residues. Germline assignment: CDR1 SGHRS and CDR2 YFSETQ. In nucleotides, the CDR3 is TGCGCCAGCAGCTTGGGTGGCGGGAGCACAGATACGCAGTATTTT. Protein product: CASSLGGGSTDTQYF.

V gene TRBV28 combines with J gene TRBJ1-4; D is uncertain. Trimming removed 6 bases from V and 2 bases from J, with 7 bases in between. This CDR3 comprises 13 residues. CDR1 is MDHEN, CDR2 SYDVKM, per germline. The CDR3 nucleotides are TGTGCCAGCAGCGAACCCACTAATGAAAAACTGTTTTTT. The encoded protein is CASSEPTNEKLFF.

The chain combines TRBV5-1 with TRBJ1-1; possibly TRBD1 for D (6 bases). The CDR3 spans 16 residues. Germline V gene lookup returns CDR1 SGHRS and CDR2 YFSETQ. Trimming removed 3 bases from V and 0 bases from J, with 15 bases in between. Here the CDR3 reads CASSSALGQVNTEAFF. CDR3 DNA: TGCGCCAGCAGCTCCGCCTTGGGACAAGTGAACACTGAAGCTTTCTTT.

J is TRBJ2-7 and V is TRBV30, with D perhaps assigned TRBD1 or TRBD2 (5 bases each). The V end was cut by 0 bases, the J end by 1 base, with 16 bases between. Germline assignment: CDR1 GTSNPN and CDR2 SVGIG (reference sequence). The CDR3 consists of 16 residues. CDR3 DNA: TGTGCCTGGAGTGTATGGGACGACAAATGGTCCTACGAGCAGTACTTC. This gives the protein CAWSVWDDKWSYEQYF.

V is TRBV11-2 and J is TRBJ2-7, with 11 bases that match TRBD1. Germline V gene data show CDR1 as SGHAT and CDR2 as FQNNGV. Trimming cost V 2 bases and J 4 bases; bases outside gene matches: 4. CDR3 length equals 15 residues. The CDR3 DNA reads TGTGCCAGCAGCTTATGGACAGGGGGCGGGTACGAGCAGTACTTC. The encoded protein is CASSLWTGGGYEQYF.

The CDR3 DNA is TGTGCCAGCAGCTCCACGAGGAGACAGGGGTCTTATGGCTACACCTTC. Amino acids: CASSSTRRQGSYGYTF. This rearrangement joins TRBV11-2 to TRBJ1-2, with 8 nucleotides matching TRBD1. The V and J ends lost 4 bases and 5 bases, in that order; junction bases with no gene match: 12. CDR1 is SGHAT and CDR2 is FQNNGV in the germline V gene. The CDR3 sequence is 16 residues long.

V gene TRBV7-8 combines with J gene TRBJ2-2, with D maybe TRBD1 (6 bases). CDR3 size: 13 residues. Germline V lookup: CDR1 SGHVS, CDR2 FQNEAQ. Trimming removed 2 bases at V and 5 bases at J, with 6 bases between. The CDR3, as DNA: TGTGCCAGCAGCTTAACAGGGACCGGGGAGCTGTTTTTT. Translated, it gives CASSLTGTGELFF.

The chain has TRBV5-1 and TRBJ2-3; D assignment may be TRBD1 or TRBD2 (5 bases each). Per the germline V gene, CDR1 is SGHRS and CDR2 is YFSETQ. CDR3 size: 14 residues. The V end was cut by 0 bases, the J end by 3 bases, with 8 bases between. The CDR3 sequence is CASSLGDVTDTQYF. The DNA of the CDR3 is TGCGCCAGCAGCTTGGGGGACGTAACAGATACGCAGTATTTT.

The chain has TRBV30 and TRBJ1-6, with D perhaps TRBD1 (6 bases). CDR1 GTSNPN and CDR2 SVGIG come from the germline V gene (reference sequence). The length of the CDR3 is 16 residues. Trimming shortened V by 3 bases and J by 4 bases, and 16 bases separated the two germline ends. The CDR3: CAWRPNGQQYNSPLHF. The CDR3 DNA sequence: TGTGCCTGGAGACCCAACGGACAGCAATATAATTCACCCCTCCACTTT.

V usage is TRBV11-2 and J usage is TRBJ2-1; 7 bases are a match to TRBD2. Losses at the gene ends were 1 base for V and 5 bases for J; bases not matched to a gene: 5. Germline CDR1 and CDR2: SGHAT and FQNNGV. The CDR3 is 15 residues long. In DNA form, the CDR3 reads TGTGCCAGCAGCTTAGGGGGGGGTTTAGACAATGAGCAGTTCTTC. Translation: CASSLGGGLDNEQFF.

The chain has TRBV4-1 and TRBJ2-5, with a tentative D call TRBD2 (6 bases). The CDR3 contains 15 residues. V shed 4 bases and J shed 2 bases, with 14 bases lying between them. Per the germline V gene, CDR1 is MGHRA and CDR2 is YSYEKL. CDR3 region: CASSRSTGVQETQYF. In DNA, the CDR3 is TGCGCCAGCAGCCGCAGCACGGGGGTACAAGAGACCCAGTACTTC.

The V and J genes are TRBV5-1 and TRBJ1-1, with 9 nucleotides matching TRBD1. Germline V CDR1 and CDR2: SGHRS, YFSETQ. With 4 bases clipped from V and 6 bases from J, the junction kept 16 bases outside the gene matches. CDR3 length: 17 residues. CDR3 bases: TGCGCCAGCAGCCCAGGACAGGGGCACCGCGACGTGGCTGAAGCTTTCTTT. Translated, it gives CASSPGQGHRDVAEAFF.

The chain couples TRBV6-6 to TRBJ1-1; D gene unclear. The CDR3 contains 12 residues. V lost 4 bases and J lost 8, with 11 bases in between. Germline V gene sequence: CDR1 MNHNY, CDR2 SVGAGI (reference sequence). CDR3 loop: CASSLGEREAFF. The CDR3 DNA is TGTGCCAGCAGTTTAGGCGAGAGAGAAGCTTTCTTT.

CDR3 in amino acids: CASSLVGGWATEAFF. In DNA, the CDR3 is TGTGCCAGCAGCTTAGTTGGGGGTTGGGCCACTGAAGCTTTCTTT. The chain combines TRBV13 with TRBJ1-1, with a weak D call TRBD1 (5 bases). The CDR3 length is 15 residues. The germline V gene has CDR1 PRHDT and CDR2 FYEKMQ (reference sequence). The V gene lost 1 base and the J gene lost 4 bases, with 13 bases spanning the gap. The full variable domain, with the rest looked up from reference TRBV13 and TRBJ1-1, is AAGVIQSPRHLIKEKRETATLKCYPIPRHDTVYWYQQGPGQDPQFLISFYEKMQSDKGSIPDRFSAQQFSDYHSELNMSSLELGDSALYFCASSLVGGWATEAFFGQGTRLTVV.

This clone has just a few counts. The chain joins TRBV4-1 to TRBJ2-6; D is possibly TRBD1 or TRBD2 (5 bases each). The CDR3 consists of 19 residues. V was cut by 1 base and J by 4 bases, with 20 bases left in between. Germline V gene lookup returns CDR1 MGHRA and CDR2 YSYEKL. CDR3 in DNA: TGCGCCAGCAGCCAAGTCCGGGACCTGGGACCGTTCGGGGCCAACGTCCTGACTTTC. The encoded protein is CASSQVRDLGPFGANVLTF.

V is TRBV30 and J is TRBJ1-6; 8 bases map to TRBD1. Per the germline V gene, CDR1 is GTSNPN and CDR2 is SVGIG (reference sequence). The CDR3 has 23 amino acids. The V gene end was trimmed by 3 bases and the J gene end by 0 bases; junction bases not matched to a gene: 25. CDR3 coding DNA: TGTGCCTGGAGGGCGACAGGGGCCAGCCAGCCCCCCTCCTCGAGCTCCTATAATTCACCCCTCCACTTT. Its translation: CAWRATGASQPPSSSSYNSPLHF.

The chain combines TRBV6-5 with TRBJ2-1; D is uncertain. V was cut by 4 bases and J by 7 bases, with 5 bases left in between. The CDR3 consists of 11 residues. The germline CDR1 and CDR2 sequences are MNHEY and SVGAGI. CDR3 nucleotides: TGTGCCAGCAGTTTTGGAAATGAGCAGTTCTTC. Its translation: CASSFGNEQFF.

This chain joins TRBV10-3 and TRBJ2-2; 12 bases are shared with TRBD1. Germline V lookup: CDR1 ENHRY, CDR2 SYGVKD. The CDR3 runs 18 residues. V was clipped by 6 bases and J by 4 bases; unmatched bases: 12. The CDR3 reads CAIRGQPGQGAGTGELFF. The DNA for the CDR3 is TGTGCCATCAGGGGACAACCGGGACAGGGGGCGGGCACCGGGGAGCTGTTTTTT.

The V gene is TRBV6-5, the J gene TRBJ2-2; D remains ambiguous. V was clipped by 1 base and J by 6 bases, with 9 bases between them. Germline CDR1 reads MNHEY; CDR2 reads SVGAGI. The CDR3 covers 14 residues. The CDR3 protein is CASSYFSGAGELFF. DNA of the CDR3: TGTGCCAGCAGTTACTTTTCGGGTGCCGGGGAGCTGTTTTTT.

V gene TRBV2 combines with J gene TRBJ1-6; a weak D match, TRBD1 (6 bases). The CDR3 extends over 15 amino acids. CDR1 is SNHLY, CDR2 FYNNEI, per germline. V lost 10 bases and J 6 bases, leaving 19 bases between the germline ends. Written as DNA, the CDR3 is TGTGCCAACAACGACAGGATTTCTTCTAATTCACCCCTCCACTTT. This sequence encodes CANNDRISSNSPLHF.

V gene TRBV5-6 combines with J gene TRBJ2-3, with D possibly being TRBD1 (5 bases). Trimming cost V 7 bases and J 2 bases, with 11 bases left between them. Germline V gene data show CDR1 as SGHDT and CDR2 as YYEEEE. The CDR3 runs 13 residues. The CDR3 coding sequence is TGTGCCAGCTTGGGGCCGGTCACAGATACGCAGTATTTT. This codes for CASLGPVTDTQYF. Supplemented by reference TRBV5-6 and TRBJ2-3, the full variable domain reads DAGVTQSPTHLIKTRGQQVTLRCSPKSGHDTVSWYQQALGQGPQFIFQYYEEEERQRGNFPDRFSGHQFPNYSSELNVNALLLGDSALYLCASLGPVTDTQYFGPGTRLTVL.

J is TRBJ2-1 and V is TRBV9; TRBD2 agrees at 9 bases. The trim removed 0 bases at V and 13 bases at J, leaving 11 bases unmatched. This CDR3 is 15 amino acids long. Germline CDR1 SGDLS, CDR2 YYNGEE. The DNA of the CDR3 is TGTGCCAGCAGCGTAGCCAGCGGGGGGCTCTCGCGACAGTTCTTC. Encoded protein: CASSVASGGLSRQFF.

The chain combines TRBV19 with TRBJ2-1; 11 nucleotides agree with TRBD2. With 10 bases clipped from V and 9 bases from J, the junction kept 14 bases outside the gene matches. This CDR3 is 15 amino acids long. Germline-derived CDR1 and CDR2 are LNHDA and SQIVND (reference sequence). In DNA form, the CDR3 reads TGTGCCACAAAGGGACTAGCGGTAAAAGGCGGTGAGCAGTTCTTC. Amino acids: CATKGLAVKGGEQFF.

This clone was seen a handful of times. The CDR3 DNA is TGTGCCAGCAGCTTAGCAGCACCGGGACTCAGGACACCCCTCCACTTT. The encoded protein is CASSLAAPGLRTPLHF. The chain joins TRBV11-1 to TRBJ1-6; perhaps TRBD1 as D (5 bases). The germline gives CDR1 SGHAT, CDR2 FQDESV (reference sequence). This CDR3 contains 16 residues. V lost 0 bases to trimming and J lost 11 bases, with 17 bases between them.

V is TRBV9 and J is TRBJ2-2; a possible D gene is TRBD2 (6 bases). The CDR3 covers 18 residues. In germline, CDR1 is SGDLS, CDR2 YYNGEE. Trimming removed 2 bases from V and 0 bases from J, with 17 bases in between. As DNA, the CDR3 is TGTGCCAGCAGCGTGAATCTGGCAGGGACTGCGAACACCGGGGAGCTGTTTTTT. Its protein is CASSVNLAGTANTGELFF. Filled out from reference TRBV9 and TRBJ2-2, the complete variable domain reads DSGVTQTPKHLITATGQRVTLRCSPRSGDLSVYWYQQSLDQGLQFLIQYYNGEERAKGNILERFSAQQFPDLHSELNLSSLELGDSALYFCASSVNLAGTANTGELFFGEGSRLTVL.

The V and J genes are TRBV19 and TRBJ1-5; no clear D gene. There are 17 residues in the CDR3. Deletions cut 6 bases from V and 6 bases from J, with 24 bases between. Germline values: CDR1 LNHDA, CDR2 SQIVND (reference sequence). CDR3 protein: CASSRGKRPTSGQPQHF. The CDR3 region has the DNA TGTGCCAGTAGCAGAGGGAAGAGGCCGACTTCGGGTCAGCCCCAGCATTTT.